The 19 T cell receptor beta chains presented below share a single source sample, sequenced in a study of blood T cell repertoires in COVID-19. The assay was immunoSEQ multiplex PCR, and TCRdb's table has in-frame clones only and misses some. Of 350,000 to 500,000 clones in the sample, more than 70% were seen once. Sequencing input: PBMCs or T cells enriched from blood (not recorded which). Every receptor here comes from a young woman who had been exposed to COVID-19.

The chain uses TRBV10-3 and TRBJ1-4; TRBD1 matches 7 bases. Germline CDR1 is ENHRY and CDR2 is SYGVKD. Trimming at V came to 3 bases and at J to 0 bases, leaving 1 base not matched to a gene. The length of the CDR3 is 15 residues. CDR3 loop: CAISEGGTTNEKLFF. In DNA form, the CDR3 reads TGTGCCATCAGTGAAGGGGGCACAACTAATGAAAAACTGTTTTTT.

This clone has more than one count but fewer than ten. The chain couples TRBV19 to TRBJ1-3; 7 nucleotides line up with TRBD1. J lost 0 bases, V lost 6 bases, and 5 bases had no gene match. Germline lookup yields CDR1 LNHDA and CDR2 SQIVND (reference sequence). This CDR3 contains 15 residues. DNA of the CDR3: TGTGCCAGTAGCACAGGGGACGTCTCTGGAAACACCATATATTTT. Protein sequence: CASSTGDVSGNTIYF.

V is TRBV27 and J is TRBJ2-1, with 8 nucleotides matching TRBD2. The length of the CDR3 is 16 residues. The germline V gene encodes CDR1 MNHEY and CDR2 SMNVEV (reference sequence). V shed 5 bases and J 2 bases; nucleotides not matched to a gene: 8. The chain's CDR3 is CASSPPSGWTYNEQFF. CDR3 sequence (DNA): TGTGCCAGCAGTCCCCCTAGCGGGTGGACCTACAATGAGCAGTTCTTC.

The chain is built from TRBV2 and TRBJ2-5; 9 bases line up with TRBD1. The CDR3 is 15 amino acids. The V gene end was trimmed by 8 bases and the J gene end by 4 bases; junction bases not matched to a gene: 11. The germline CDR1 and CDR2 sequences are SNHLY and FYNNEI. The CDR3 DNA reads TGTGCCAGCCAACAACAGGGGGCGCGGGGAGAGACCCAGTACTTC. Amino acids: CASQQQGARGETQYF.

V and J are TRBV12-3 or TRBV12-4 and TRBJ2-5, with a tentative D call TRBD2 (5 bases). V gave up 4 bases and J gave up 3 bases, with 6 bases separating them. This CDR3 comprises 12 residues. The CDR3 spells CASSYGEETQYF. CDR3 bases: TGTGCCAGCAGTTACGGGGAAGAGACCCAGTACTTC.

The rearrangement uses TRBV9 and TRBJ2-7; the D gene is possibly TRBD1 (5 bases). Germline V gives CDR1 SGDLS, CDR2 YYNGEE. The V end was cut by 1 base, the J end by 6 bases, with 11 bases between. The CDR3 consists of 13 residues. CDR3 protein: CASSVSGYGEQYF. The CDR3, as DNA: TGTGCCAGCAGCGTATCAGGGTACGGCGAGCAGTACTTC.

V usage is TRBV7-6 and J usage is TRBJ1-2; D is possibly TRBD1 (6 bases). Trimming removed 4 bases at V and 6 bases at J, with 12 bases between. The germline CDR1 and CDR2 sequences are SGHVS and FNYEAQ. This CDR3 contains 13 residues. This CDR3 reads CASSSGEGDGYTF. CDR3 nucleotides: TGTGCCAGCAGCTCCGGAGAGGGGGATGGCTACACCTTC.

The chain couples TRBV13 to TRBJ1-2; 9 nucleotides align to TRBD1. This CDR3 contains 14 residues. V trimming: 8 bases; J trimming: 6 bases; junction bases outside the gene matches: 10. Germline V lookup: CDR1 PRHDT, CDR2 FYEKMQ (reference sequence). CDR3 in DNA: TGTGCCAGCCTGGGACAGGGCATTGGCGATGGCTACACCTTC. As protein: CASLGQGIGDGYTF.

The chain joins TRBV25-1 to TRBJ2-1, with D uncertain. Trimming pared 6 bases from V and 2 bases from J, leaving 17 bases between. CDR1 and CDR2 (germline): MGHDK, SYGVNS. The CDR3 totals 16 residues. The CDR3 is CASSDSSVPTYNEQFF. CDR3 DNA sequence: TGTGCCAGCAGCGATTCTAGTGTCCCAACCTACAATGAGCAGTTCTTC. Filled out from reference TRBV25-1 and TRBJ2-1, the complete variable domain reads EADIYQTPRYLVIGTGKKITLECSQTMGHDKMYWYQQDPGMELHLIHYSYGVNSTEKGDLSSESTVSRIRTEHFPLTLESARPSHTSQYLCASSDSSVPTYNEQFFGPGTRLTVL.

The V call is TRBV29-1, the J call TRBJ2-1; D perhaps matches TRBD1 (6 bases). Germline CDR1 is SQVTM and CDR2 is ANQGSEA. The CDR3 sequence is 11 residues long. With 8 bases removed from V and 6 bases from J, the gap between germline ends came to 11 bases. Here the CDR3 reads CSTGFSNEQFF. The CDR3, as DNA: TGCAGCACAGGGTTCTCCAATGAGCAGTTCTTC.

This clone appeared a single time. V usage is TRBV28 and J usage is TRBJ2-2; D might be TRBD2 (5 bases). The length of the CDR3 is 19 residues. Germline CDR1 and CDR2: MDHEN and SYDVKM. V gave up 4 bases and J gave up 5 bases, with 26 bases separating them. As DNA, the CDR3 is TGTGCCAGCAGTTCGACCCAACCTGTAAGGACTGACAAGACCGGGGAGCTGTTTTTT. It yields the protein CASSSTQPVRTDKTGELFF. Variable domain in full (rest from reference TRBV28 and TRBJ2-2): DVKVTQSSRYLVKRTGEKVFLECVQDMDHENMFWYRQDPGLGLRLIYFSYDVKMKEKGDIPEGYSVSREKKERFSLILESASTNQTSMYLCASSSTQPVRTDKTGELFFGEGSRLTVL.

V usage is TRBV7-3 and J usage is TRBJ2-3; D gene ambiguous. Germline V gene lookup returns CDR1 SGHTA and CDR2 FQGTGA. Between the trimmed V and J ends, which lost 1 base and 6 bases, there was a span of 5 bases. The CDR3 covers 12 residues. Written as DNA, the CDR3 is TGTGCCAGCAGCTTAAATGGCGATACGCAGTATTTT. Encoded protein: CASSLNGDTQYF.

The V call is TRBV5-1, the J call TRBJ2-7; TRBD1 matches 8 bases. The CDR3 contains 13 residues. CDR1 is SGHRS, CDR2 YFSETQ, per germline. J was trimmed by 6 bases and V by 7 bases; bases with no gene match: 9. CDR3 sequence: CASRTGGKFEQYF. The CDR3 DNA reads TGCGCCAGCCGTACAGGGGGTAAATTCGAGCAGTACTTC.

V and J are TRBV3-1 (or the pseudogene TRBV3-2) and TRBJ1-6, with D perhaps TRBD1 (6 bases). Per germline, CDR1 LGHDT and CDR2 YNNKEL (reference sequence). The length of the CDR3 is 12 residues. Trimming stripped 6 bases from V and 10 bases from J, with 10 bases between. CDR3 sequence reads: CASSTGLSPLHF. The CDR3 nucleotides read TGTGCCAGCAGTACAGGGCTCTCACCCCTCCACTTT.

This clone was found a few times. V and J are TRBV9 and TRBJ2-2; D may be TRBD2 (6 bases). V was shortened by 1 base and J by 4 bases, with 14 bases between the two germline ends. CDR1 and CDR2 from the germline V gene are SGDLS and YYNGEE. The CDR3 extends over 16 amino acids. CDR3 bases: TGTGCCAGCAGCGTAAACCCCTTGGGGGGCACCGGGGAGCTGTTTTTT. Translating gives CASSVNPLGGTGELFF.

This clone has only one observation. This chain links TRBV11-2 with TRBJ2-2; a weak D match, TRBD1 (5 bases). The germline CDR1 and CDR2 sequences are SGHAT and FQNNGV. V was shortened by 6 bases and J by 4 bases, with 12 bases between the two germline ends. The CDR3 loop spans 14 amino acids. The CDR3: CASRFQGGTGELFF. The CDR3 bases are TGTGCCAGCAGGTTTCAGGGCGGCACCGGGGAGCTGTTTTTT.

About this clone: Its ends do not fully match the called genes, so a read error is possible. This chain uses TRBV3-1 (or the pseudogene TRBV3-2) with TRBJ2-7, with 10 bases identical to TRBD2. The length of the CDR3 is 15 residues. CDR1 LGHDT and CDR2 YNNKEL come from the germline V gene (reference sequence). The CDR3 is CASRQGLAETYEQYF. The CDR3 nucleotides are TGTGCCAGCAGGCAAGGACTAGCGGAGACCTACGAGCAGTACTTC.

The V call is TRBV18, the J call TRBJ2-7; D is possibly TRBD2 (6 bases). From germline, CDR1 is KGHSH and CDR2 LQKENI. The CDR3 has 12 amino acids. V shed 6 bases and J shed 6 bases, with 12 bases lying between them. The CDR3 loop reads CASSRDFSEQYF. The CDR3, as DNA: TGTGCCAGCTCTCGGGACTTCTCCGAGCAGTACTTC.

V is TRBV6-6 and J is TRBJ2-7; 8 positions match TRBD1. The V gene end was trimmed by 5 bases and the J gene end by 2 bases; junction bases not matched to a gene: 14. The CDR3 has 17 amino acids. Germline lookup yields CDR1 MNHNY and CDR2 SVGAGI (reference sequence). The CDR3 DNA reads TGTGCCAGCAGTCACAGACGACAGGGGCAAGGAACCTACGAGCAGTACTTC. Its protein product is CASSHRRQGQGTYEQYF.